This T cell receptor (beta chain) appears in the sequencing data of a study of blood T cells in healthy people across ages. Germline V gives CDR1 SGHAT, CDR2 FQNNGV. J gave up 0 bases and V 1 base, and 5 bases lay outside the gene matches. This CDR3 comprises 17 residues. This clonotype has more than one count but fewer than ten. The authors ran a second PCR of about 7 to 11 cycles using a sample-barcoded 5' primer and a J-beta primer mix. TCRdb reprocessed the 5' RACE reads via MiXCR and lists one record per CDR3 protein. The data contain more than 1 million distinct CDR3 sequences, more than 35% of them singletons.

The sample was blood. The sequence came from an older woman in good health. The chain has TRBV11-2 and TRBJ2-3; TRBD2 agrees at 9 bases. CDR3 sequence: CASSLGGRAQSTDTQYF. Written as DNA, the CDR3 is TGTGCCAGCAGCTTAGGCGGGAGGGCCCAAAGCACAGATACGCAGTATTTT.